This entry is about one T cell receptor beta chain. Antigen unknown. This clone may be a read error of a much larger clone one base away. The data were obtained in a study of T cells in Graves' hyperthyroidism and ophthalmopathy. At the level of the study: Once the initial diagnosis was made, peripheral blood was obtained before any treatment. Study results and caveats: In the blood, most expanded thyroid clonotypes above 0.001 appeared as well.

TCR beta CDR3 region amplification was performed from RNA transcripts. Carried out on the TCR CDR3, a first-round RT-PCR used the HTBI primer set. TCRdb passed the multiplex PCR reads through MiXCR, listing each CDR3 protein once. Of under 130,000 distinct CDR3 sequences in the sample, around 50% were seen once. Hyperthyroidism of Graves' type that showed no ophthalmopathy progression within 18 months was stable. V lost 6 bases and J lost 3; bases outside the gene matches: 13. This CDR3 is built from 17 residues. The source is a middle-aged man with Graves' hyperthyroidism. This chain connects TRBV12-3 or TRBV12-4 to TRBJ1-5; 8 bases align to TRBD1. The material sequenced was blood. The CDR3 loop is CASRSGQGGYNNQPQHF. In DNA, the CDR3 is TGTGCCAGCAGGTCCGGACAGGGAGGGTATAACAATCAGCCCCAGCATTTT.